Shown below are 14 T cell receptor beta chains from a single sample sequenced in a study of cytotoxic CD8 clonotypes in ibrutinib-treated CLL. Sequencing used immunoSEQ multiplex PCR; TCRdb keeps in-frame clones, though not all of them. The sample records 110,000 to 150,000 clones, about 76% being singletons. The material was PBMCs, obtained after 24 months of ibrutinib treatment. All receptors come from a human donor with chronic lymphocytic leukemia.

This clone came up many times. The genes are TRBV2 and TRBJ1-5, with 10 bases lining up with TRBD1. There are 14 residues in the CDR3. V dropped 4 bases and J dropped 6; count of bases not matched to a gene: 3. Germline values: CDR1 SNHLY, CDR2 FYNNEI. This CDR3 reads CASSGQGAIQPQHF. The DNA of the CDR3 is TGTGCCAGCAGTGGACAGGGGGCAATTCAGCCCCAGCATTTT.

The CDR3 protein is CASSLSPGQAETQYF. The CDR3 DNA follows: TGTGCCAGCAGTTTATCCCCGGGACAAGCAGAGACCCAGTACTTC. The V call is TRBV28, the J call TRBJ2-5, with a possible D match to TRBD1 (6 bases). Trimming took 1 base from V and 4 from J, leaving 13 bases between them. The germline V gene has CDR1 MDHEN and CDR2 SYDVKM. CDR3 length equals 15 residues.

With regard to this clone: A much larger clone lies one base from this, so it may be a read error. The chain combines TRBV7-2 with TRBJ2-3; no reliable D call. The CDR3 totals 12 residues. Trimming took 4 bases from V and 2 from J, leaving 4 bases between them. Germline V gene data show CDR1 as SGHTA and CDR2 as FQGNSA. This chain's CDR3 is CASSSYTDTQYF. For the CDR3, the DNA is TGTGCCAGCAGCTCCTACACAGATACGCAGTATTTT. The full variable domain, with the rest looked up from reference TRBV7-2 and TRBJ2-3, is GAGVSQSPSNKVTEKGKDVELRCDPISGHTALYWYRQSLGQGLEFLIYFQGNSAPDKSGLPSDRFSAERTGGSVSTLTIQRTQQEDSAVYLCASSSYTDTQYFGPGTRLTVL.

V is TRBV7-9 and J is TRBJ1-6; tentatively, D is TRBD1 (5 bases). This CDR3 region has 14 residues. V lost 4 bases to trimming and J lost 9 bases, with 13 bases between them. Looked up from germline, CDR1 is SEHNR and CDR2 is FQNEAQ (reference sequence). CDR3 loop: CASSSPGARSPLHF. CDR3 nucleotide sequence: TGTGCCAGCAGCTCCCCCGGGGCGCGTTCACCCCTCCACTTT.

The V and J genes are TRBV5-1 and TRBJ2-2; 8 bases are a match to TRBD1. The CDR3 has 15 amino acids. Germline V gene data show CDR1 as SGHRS and CDR2 as YFSETQ. With V trimmed by 4 bases and J by 4 bases, 6 bases remained unmatched. The CDR3 loop reads CASSPGTGPTGELFF. In DNA form, the CDR3 reads TGCGCCAGCAGCCCCGGGACAGGCCCCACCGGGGAGCTGTTTTTT.

This chain uses TRBV6-5 with TRBJ1-1; 8 bases are a match to TRBD1. After removal of 2 bases from V and 11 bases from J, the junction contained 7 bases not matched to a gene. Germline V gives CDR1 MNHEY, CDR2 SVGAGI. The CDR3 consists of 13 residues. The CDR3 DNA reads TGTGCCAGCAGTTACCGCCAACAGGGGGGGGCTTTCTTT. Translating it yields CASSYRQQGGAFF.

The rearrangement links TRBV28 to TRBJ1-6; TRBD1 is a possible D gene (5 bases). The CDR3 is 14 amino acids. V was cut by 1 base and J by 7 bases, with 8 bases left in between. Germline CDR1 reads MDHEN; CDR2 reads SYDVKM. CDR3 protein: CASSLLGENSPLHF. Here the CDR3 DNA reads TGTGCCAGCAGTTTATTAGGGGAAAATTCACCCCTCCACTTT.

This clone was recorded once. This chain uses TRBV9 with TRBJ2-1; unclear D gene. The germline V gene has CDR1 SGDLS and CDR2 YYNGEE. The CDR3 is 15 residues long. V dropped 4 bases and J dropped 0 bases, with 11 bases sitting between them. The CDR3 region is CASSPRLSSYNEQFF. As DNA, the CDR3 is TGTGCCAGCAGCCCCCGGCTATCCTCCTACAATGAGCAGTTCTTC.

This sequence joins TRBV10-3 and TRBJ2-1; 7 positions match TRBD2. The V gene's germline CDR1 is ENHRY and CDR2 SYGVKD. The CDR3 loop spans 15 amino acids. Germline trimming cut 1 base from V and 7 bases from J; bases unmatched to any gene: 7. The CDR3 reads CAISEWEGGRNEQFF. For the CDR3, the DNA is TGTGCCATCAGTGAGTGGGAGGGAGGGAGGAATGAGCAGTTCTTC.

The chain employs TRBV7-2 and TRBJ1-3; 7 positions agree with TRBD1. The ends lost 1 base at V and 0 bases at J; junction bases unmatched: 6. The CDR3 is made up of 17 amino acids. Germline CDR1 and CDR2: SGHTA and FQGNSA. CDR3 sequence: CASSLGQGTRSGNTIYF. The CDR3, as DNA: TGTGCCAGCAGCTTAGGACAGGGAACCCGCTCTGGAAACACCATATATTTT.

The rearrangement links TRBV25-1 to TRBJ1-2, with D possibly being TRBD1 (6 bases). The V gene's germline CDR1 is MGHDK and CDR2 SYGVNS. The V gene lost 6 bases and the J gene lost 4 bases, with 12 bases spanning the gap. There are 13 residues in the CDR3. DNA for the CDR3: TGTGCCAGCAGGGGGGCAGGGGCCTATGGCTACACCTTC. It is translated as CASRGAGAYGYTF.

This clone has a single count. The chain couples TRBV19 to TRBJ1-6; D gene unclear. The CDR3 consists of 17 residues. Between the trimmed V and J ends, which lost 6 bases and 7 bases, there was a span of 22 bases. CDR1 and CDR2 (germline): LNHDA, SQIVND (reference sequence). The CDR3 loop is CASSHQPPSMINSPLHF. DNA of the CDR3: TGTGCCAGTAGCCACCAACCCCCGTCAATGATCAATTCACCCCTCCACTTT.

The chain carries TRBV5-6 and TRBJ1-2; D not resolved. V was cut by 4 bases and J by 1 base, with 11 bases left in between. This CDR3 has 14 amino acids. CDR1 is SGHDT, CDR2 YYEEEE, per germline. The CDR3 coding sequence is TGTGCCAGCAGCCCTCTAACCCTTAACTATGGCTACACCTTC. This sequence encodes CASSPLTLNYGYTF.

The chain combines TRBV28 with TRBJ1-2; 8 bases match TRBD1. From germline, CDR1 is MDHEN and CDR2 SYDVKM. This CDR3 has 15 amino acids. J gave up 4 bases and V 0 bases, and 4 bases lay outside the gene matches. DNA for the CDR3: TGTGCCAGCAGTTTATGGGGACAGGAGGTCTATGGCTACACCTTC. It is translated as CASSLWGQEVYGYTF.